This T cell receptor beta chain was sequenced for a study of cytomegalovirus exposure and HLA in healthy donors. Study outcomes and limitations: Upon later analysis, HLA-associated TCR beta chains proved more clonally expanded than other, equally common chains.

At collection, donors were nominally healthy, but unrecorded immune exposures were probable. PCR involved 60 Vbeta and 13 Jbeta primers. Assay: immunoSEQ multiplex PCR; the TCRdb copy retains only in-frame clones and omits some. The repertoire includes 250,000 to 350,000 clones, roughly 90% of them detected once, and more than 2% sits in the top ten. Comment on this clone: Its antigen is currently unknown.

This receptor was obtained from a woman younger than 30 in good health and CMV-seronegative. The sequencing input was PBMCs.

The CDR3 DNA reads as TGTGCCAGTAGTCGAAGCGTAGACACCGGGGAGCTGTTTTTT. It encodes CASSRSVDTGELFF. V and J are TRBV19 and TRBJ2-2; no clear D. Germline CDR1 LNHDA, CDR2 SQIVND (reference sequence). The CDR3 length is 14 residues. V lost 5 bases to trimming and J lost 3 bases, with 10 bases between them. Full variable domain (remainder filled in from reference TRBV19 and TRBJ2-2): DGGITQSPKYLFRKEGQNVTLSCEQNLNHDAMYWYRQDPGQGLRLIYYSQIVNDFQKGDIAEGYSVSREKKESFPLTVTSAQKNPTAFYLCASSRSVDTGELFFGEGSRLTVL.